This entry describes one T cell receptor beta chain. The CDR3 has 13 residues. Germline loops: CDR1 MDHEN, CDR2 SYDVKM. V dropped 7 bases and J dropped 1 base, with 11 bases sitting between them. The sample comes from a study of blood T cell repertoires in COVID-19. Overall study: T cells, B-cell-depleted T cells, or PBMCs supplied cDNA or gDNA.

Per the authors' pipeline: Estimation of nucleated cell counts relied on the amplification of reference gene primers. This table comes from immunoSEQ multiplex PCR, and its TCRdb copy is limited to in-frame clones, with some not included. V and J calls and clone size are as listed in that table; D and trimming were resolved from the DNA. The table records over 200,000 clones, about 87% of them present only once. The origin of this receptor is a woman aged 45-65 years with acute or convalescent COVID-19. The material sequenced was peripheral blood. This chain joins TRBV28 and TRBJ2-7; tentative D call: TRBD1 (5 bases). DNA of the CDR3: TGTGCCAGCACCCAAACAGGATCCTACGAGCAGTACTTC. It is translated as CASTQTGSYEQYF.